This entry lists 22 T cell receptor beta chains sequenced from one sample in a study of Graves' ophthalmopathy and Graves' hyperthyroidism. RNA transcripts yielded amplified TCR beta CDR3 regions. First-round RT-PCR relied on HTBI primers, and a second-round multiplex PCR came next. TCRdb independently ran MiXCR on the multiplex PCR reads; one entry per CDR3 protein. This sample carries about 24,000 distinct CDR3 sequences, around 50% of them seen once, and the ten largest clones take about 7%. Sequenced material: peripheral blood. These receptor sequences come from an adult woman with stable Graves' hyperthyroidism.

This chain links TRBV24-1 with TRBJ1-2, with TRBD1 as a possible D gene (6 bases). Trimming took off 4 bases at V and 3 bases at J, with 11 bases between the two ends. The CDR3 sequence is 14 residues long. Per the germline V gene, CDR1 is KGHDR and CDR2 is SFDVKD. The CDR3 DNA reads as TGTGCCACCAGTGACCCGGGACAACACTATGGCTACACCTTC. Amino acids: CATSDPGQHYGYTF.

Only one count was recorded for this clonotype. V gene TRBV2 combines with J gene TRBJ2-1, with D perhaps matching TRBD2 (7 bases). The germline gives CDR1 SNHLY, CDR2 FYNNEI. This CDR3 comprises 15 residues. Trimming left V 6 bases short and J 9 bases short, with 21 bases between. CDR3 loop: CASRRGGGTLVEQFF. The CDR3 DNA sequence: TGTGCCAGCAGGAGGGGGGGGGGAACACTAGTTGAGCAGTTCTTC.

The chain uses TRBV24-1 and TRBJ2-1; TRBD2 matches at 10 bases. This CDR3 has 19 residues. V lost 0 bases, J lost 5 bases, and 12 bases stayed unmatched. CDR1 KGHDR and CDR2 SFDVKD come from the germline V gene. This chain's CDR3 is CATSDLLSGSGRRDNEQFF. The CDR3 nucleotides read TGTGCCACCAGTGATTTGCTAAGTGGTAGCGGGAGGAGGGACAATGAGCAGTTCTTC.

By share of the sample, this clonotype is medium-sized. J is TRBJ2-2 and V is TRBV10-3; 12 positions match TRBD2. Germline V gene sequence: CDR1 ENHRY, CDR2 SYGVKD. This CDR3 region has 14 residues. The junction had 2 bases not matched to a gene; V was cut back by 4 bases and J by 8 bases. CDR3 residues: CAISGTSGRGELFF. The CDR3 DNA sequence: TGTGCCATCAGTGGAACTAGCGGGAGGGGGGAGCTGTTTTTT.

This clonotype is classed as medium-sized. The CDR3 spells CASSPLIPSHEQYF. The CDR3 DNA follows: TGTGCCAGCAGTCCACTCATTCCAAGCCACGAGCAGTACTTC. J is TRBJ2-7 and V is TRBV7-9; D call uncertain. The CDR3 has 14 residues. The V and J ends lost 6 bases and 5 bases respectively, with 17 bases between them. Per the germline V gene, CDR1 is SEHNR and CDR2 is FQNEAQ (reference sequence).

This clonotype has just a few counts. This chain links TRBV2 with TRBJ2-3, with 8 bases fitting TRBD2. With 7 bases clipped from V and 7 bases from J, the junction kept 7 bases outside the gene matches. CDR3 length: 13 amino acids. The germline V gene encodes CDR1 SNHLY and CDR2 FYNNEI. CDR3 nucleotides: TGTGCCAGCACACTAGCGGCTAGGAATACGCAGTATTTT. Translated: CASTLAARNTQYF.

This chain links TRBV11-2 with TRBJ1-5; D gene uncertain. Deletions cut 5 bases from V and 2 bases from J, with 22 bases between. The CDR3 length is 18 residues. Looked up from germline, CDR1 is SGHAT and CDR2 is FQNNGV. DNA of the CDR3: TGTGCCAGCAGCGTGATTAGCGGCACACCCTCGGGCAATCAGCCCCAGCATTTT. Encoded protein: CASSVISGTPSGNQPQHF.

V and J are TRBV20-1 and TRBJ1-2, with unresolved D. There are 12 residues in the CDR3. The ends were cut back, 4 bases at V and 4 bases at J, with 10 bases in the middle. Germline assignment: CDR1 DFQATT and CDR2 SNEGSKA (reference sequence). The CDR3 here is CSAKEGSYGYTF. In DNA form, the CDR3 reads TGCAGTGCTAAGGAGGGATCCTATGGCTACACCTTC.

This clonotype showed up just a few times. V usage is TRBV28 and J usage is TRBJ2-7; TRBD1 might be the D (7 bases). Looked up from germline, CDR1 is MDHEN and CDR2 is SYDVKM. Trimming shortened V by 1 base and J by 3 bases, and 13 bases separated the two germline ends. The CDR3 sequence is 15 residues long. The CDR3 DNA reads TGTGCCAGCAGTTTATTTGGCAGGGGGGACTACGAGCAGTACTTC. Encoded protein: CASSLFGRGDYEQYF.

This clonotype was detected ten times or more. The chain uses TRBV6-5 and TRBJ2-1; D possibly uses TRBD1 or TRBD2 (5 bases each). Trimming took 0 bases from V and 4 from J, leaving 16 bases between them. CDR3 length: 17 residues. Germline V gene lookup returns CDR1 MNHEY and CDR2 SVGAGI. CDR3 bases: TGTGCCAGCAGTTACTCGGGGAGAGGGGCAACGTACAATGAGCAGTTCTTC. Its protein is CASSYSGRGATYNEQFF.

The sample holds many counts of this clonotype. The chain couples TRBV6-5 to TRBJ2-1; unclear D gene. CDR3 length: 13 amino acids. Germline V gene sequence: CDR1 MNHEY, CDR2 SVGAGI. The V end was cut by 0 bases, the J end by 5 bases, with 5 bases between. The CDR3 reads CASSYSRNNEQFF. As DNA, the CDR3 is TGTGCCAGCAGTTACTCCCGCAACAATGAGCAGTTCTTC.

With regard to this clonotype: This may be a read error, as it is one base from a much larger clone. As the CDR3 is not closed by the conserved phenylalanine or tryptophan, this likely results from a read error. CDR3 DNA sequence: TGTGCCAGCAGCCAAGATCCCAACAGGTTCGACACCGGGGAGCTGTTTTGT. Protein sequence: CASSQDPNRFDTGELFC. This chain connects TRBV3-1 to TRBJ2-2; D is possibly TRBD1 (5 bases). Trimming shortened V by 0 bases and J by 3 bases, and 14 bases separated the two germline ends. The germline V gene has CDR1 LGHDT and CDR2 YNNKEL (reference sequence). This CDR3 is built from 17 residues.

Concerning this clonotype: The junction shows a germline mismatch at one end, possibly a read error. The CDR3 sequence is CAGSGLAGVIPHEQYF. The CDR3 region has the DNA TGTGCCGGCAGTGGTTTGGCGGGAGTTATCCCCCACGAGCAGTACTTC. This chain uses TRBV6-1 with TRBJ2-7; 7 positions match TRBD2. The CDR3 consists of 16 residues. Germline CDR1 is MNHNS and CDR2 is SASEGT.

The V gene is TRBV29-1, the J gene TRBJ2-3; D possibly corresponds to TRBD2 (6 bases). The germline V gene has CDR1 SQVTM and CDR2 ANQGSEA. Trimming shortened V by 1 base and J by 2 bases, and 16 bases separated the two germline ends. The CDR3 is made up of 16 amino acids. The CDR3 protein is CSVEVQARTITDTQYF. The DNA of the CDR3 is TGCAGCGTTGAAGTTCAGGCACGGACTATCACAGATACGCAGTATTTT.

This clonotype was counted at least ten times. This chain connects TRBV28 to TRBJ1-3, with D possibly matching TRBD1 (6 bases). Germline V gives CDR1 MDHEN, CDR2 SYDVKM. The V and J ends lost 5 bases and 0 bases respectively, with 14 bases between them. The CDR3 is 16 residues long. The CDR3 loop is CASSANRVRSGNTIYF. In DNA, the CDR3 is TGTGCCAGCAGTGCGAACAGGGTTCGCTCTGGAAACACCATATATTTT.

V usage is TRBV20-1 and J usage is TRBJ2-7; TRBD2 agrees at 8 bases. CDR3 size: 15 residues. The J segment lost 4 bases and the V segment lost 4 bases, leaving 12 bases of the junction unmatched. Germline V gene sequence: CDR1 DFQATT, CDR2 SNEGSKA (reference sequence). CDR3 sequence reads: CSATPSGSLAYEQYF. The CDR3 nucleotides are TGCAGTGCTACCCCGAGCGGGAGTCTTGCGTACGAGCAGTACTTC.

This clonotype is categorized as medium-sized (0.01 to 0.1%). V is TRBV5-1 and J is TRBJ2-3; 9 bases fit TRBD1. The CDR3 length is 16 residues. Trimming cost V 0 bases and J 1 base; bases outside gene matches: 3. Per the germline V gene, CDR1 is SGHRS and CDR2 is YFSETQ. CDR3 amino acids: CASSLEQGARTDTQYF. The CDR3 DNA is TGCGCCAGCAGCTTGGAACAGGGGGCTCGCACAGATACGCAGTATTTT.

This clonotype was picked up many times. The chain is built from TRBV27 and TRBJ2-2; TRBD2 might be the D (7 bases). V was cut by 1 base and J by 4 bases, with 13 bases left in between. CDR3 length: 16 residues. The germline CDR1 and CDR2 sequences are MNHEY and SMNVEV (reference sequence). As DNA, the CDR3 is TGTGCCAGCAGTTTATGGGGGGGCGGGAGCACCGGGGAGCTGTTTTTT. Its translation: CASSLWGGGSTGELFF.

This clonotype came up a few times. This chain links TRBV5-1 with TRBJ2-7; D is possibly TRBD2 (6 bases). Deletions cut 3 bases from V and 2 bases from J, with 15 bases between. Per the germline V gene, CDR1 is SGHRS and CDR2 is YFSETQ. This CDR3 has 15 residues. The CDR3 region is CASSSWLAEPYEQYF. The CDR3 DNA reads TGCGCCAGCAGCTCCTGGTTAGCGGAGCCCTACGAGCAGTACTTC. Using reference TRBV5-1 and TRBJ2-7 for the parts outside the CDR3, the full variable domain is KAGVTQTPRYLIKTRGQQVTLSCSPISGHRSVSWYQQTPGQGLQFLFEYFSETQRNKGNFPGRFSGRQFSNSRSEMNVSTLELGDSALYLCASSSWLAEPYEQYFGPGTRLTVT.

V gene TRBV7-8 combines with J gene TRBJ2-3; tentative D call: TRBD1 (7 bases). Deletions cut 5 bases from V and 5 bases from J, with 17 bases between. Germline V gene sequence: CDR1 SGHVS, CDR2 FQNEAQ. The CDR3 length is 15 residues. The CDR3, as DNA: TGTGCCAGCAGCACCAGGGGGGCCGTAGGAGATACGCAGTATTTT. Amino acid sequence: CASSTRGAVGDTQYF.

V usage is TRBV20-1 and J usage is TRBJ1-2; 7 bases match TRBD1. This CDR3 contains 13 residues. The germline gives CDR1 DFQATT, CDR2 SNEGSKA (reference sequence). V was clipped by 7 bases and J by 4 bases; unmatched bases: 9. The CDR3 protein is CSVDLRDSYGYTF. The CDR3 bases are TGCAGTGTCGACCTTAGGGACAGCTATGGCTACACCTTC.

The chain is built from TRBV14 and TRBJ2-7; no firm D call. This CDR3 comprises 15 residues. The ends were cut back, 1 base at V and 0 bases at J, with 10 bases in the middle. In germline, CDR1 is SGHDN, CDR2 FVKESK. The CDR3 region is CASSQASGFSYEQYF. The CDR3 DNA sequence: TGTGCCAGCAGCCAAGCCTCGGGTTTCTCCTACGAGCAGTACTTC.